The 19 T cell receptor beta chains listed next were all sequenced from one sample in a study of blood T cell repertoires in COVID-19. TCRdb keeps only in-frame clones here, not all; method: immunoSEQ multiplex PCR. Of about 150,000 clones in the sample, over 60% were seen once. Sequenced material: peripheral blood. These receptors all come from an elderly woman with acute or convalescent COVID-19.

The chain joins TRBV12-5 to TRBJ1-2; D may be TRBD1 (5 bases). This CDR3 has 16 residues. The V end was cut by 0 bases, the J end by 8 bases, with 19 bases between. Per germline, CDR1 LGHNT and CDR2 FRNRAP. The CDR3 nucleotides read TGTGCTAGTGGTTTGGTACTGGGCAGGGTATACGACGGCTACACCTTC. It yields the protein CASGLVLGRVYDGYTF.

This rearrangement joins TRBV6-1 to TRBJ2-1; D possibly corresponds to TRBD2 (6 bases). This CDR3 has 13 residues. Trimming shortened V by 6 bases and J by 5 bases, and 11 bases separated the two germline ends. Germline-derived CDR1 and CDR2 are MNHNS and SASEGT. CDR3 coding DNA: TGTGCCAGCAGACGGGACTCAAACAATGAGCAGTTCTTC. Translation gives CASRRDSNNEQFF.

The rearrangement uses TRBV11-1 and TRBJ1-1, with 7 bases that match TRBD1. V dropped 8 bases and J dropped 7; count of bases not matched to a gene: 10. Germline CDR1 reads SGHAT; CDR2 reads FQDESV (reference sequence). This CDR3 comprises 13 residues. The DNA for the CDR3 is TGTGCCAGCCGACTCGACGGGACAGTTGAAGCTTTCTTT. Protein product: CASRLDGTVEAFF. Using reference TRBV11-1 and TRBJ1-1 for the parts outside the CDR3, the full variable domain is EAEVAQSPRYKITEKSQAVAFWCDPISGHATLYWYRQILGQGPELLVQFQDESVVDDSQLPKDRFSAERLKGVDSTLKIQPAELGDSAMYLCASRLDGTVEAFFGQGTRLTVV.

The chain carries TRBV11-3 and TRBJ2-7, with 8 bases matching TRBD1. The germline V gene encodes CDR1 SGHNT and CDR2 YENEEA. The V segment lost 4 bases and the J segment 5 bases; nucleotides outside the gene matches: 4. This CDR3 comprises 13 residues. CDR3 nucleotide sequence: TGTGCCAGCAGCTCTCCGGACAGGGACGAGCAGTACTTC. Protein sequence: CASSSPDRDEQYF. Full variable domain (remainder filled in from reference TRBV11-3 and TRBJ2-7): EAGVVQSPRYKIIEKKQPVAFWCNPISGHNTLYWYLQNLGQGPELLIRYENEEAVDDSQLPKDRFSAERLKGVDSTLKIQPAELGDSAVYLCASSSPDRDEQYFGPGTRLTVT.

This clone was counted between two and nine times. V is TRBV7-3 and J is TRBJ2-2; possible D gene TRBD1, 6 bases. Trimming cost V 4 bases and J 4 bases, with 10 bases left between them. Germline V lookup: CDR1 SGHTA, CDR2 FQGTGA. There are 14 residues in the CDR3. The CDR3 is CASSSGQTTGELFF. The CDR3 nucleotides are TGTGCCAGCAGCTCCGGACAGACCACCGGGGAGCTGTTTTTT.

The sample holds a few counts of this clone. The V and J genes are TRBV3-1 (or the pseudogene TRBV3-2) and TRBJ2-3; no definite D call. V was cut by 6 bases and J by 1 base, with 14 bases left in between. Germline V lookup: CDR1 LGHDT, CDR2 YNNKEL (reference sequence). The CDR3 runs to 15 residues. The CDR3 protein is CASRPNTVGTDTQYF. DNA for the CDR3: TGTGCCAGCAGACCCAATACGGTTGGCACAGATACGCAGTATTTT.

V is TRBV19 and J is TRBJ1-5, with a tentative D call TRBD1 (6 bases). This CDR3 contains 15 residues. V lost 7 bases and J 0 bases, leaving 13 bases between the germline ends. Per germline, CDR1 LNHDA and CDR2 SQIVND (reference sequence). The DNA of the CDR3 is TGTGCCAGTATGTTATGGGACACTAGCAATCAGCCCCAGCATTTT. Translated: CASMLWDTSNQPQHF.

The chain has TRBV19 and TRBJ1-2; D is possibly TRBD1 (5 bases). The CDR3 contains 15 residues. Germline-derived CDR1 and CDR2 are LNHDA and SQIVND (reference sequence). V lost 6 bases and J lost 5, with 19 bases in between. The CDR3 loop is CASSLPREGRYGYTF. DNA for the CDR3: TGTGCCAGTAGCCTACCCAGGGAAGGGCGGTATGGCTACACCTTC.

V gene TRBV29-1 combines with J gene TRBJ1-2; TRBD1 is a possible D gene (5 bases). The germline CDR1 and CDR2 sequences are SQVTM and ANQGSEA. Deletions cut 7 bases from V and 4 bases from J, with 16 bases between. The CDR3 spans 13 residues. As DNA, the CDR3 is TGCAGCGCCCGGGGGGGGTCTGTCTATGGCTACACCTTC. This encodes CSARGGSVYGYTF.

This rearrangement joins TRBV6-6 to TRBJ1-1, with D unclear. CDR3 length: 14 amino acids. Trimming left V 0 bases short and J 3 bases short, with 8 bases between. Germline-derived CDR1 and CDR2 are MNHNY and SVGAGI (reference sequence). CDR3 nucleotides: TGTGCCAGCAGTTACTCGTCTACAGACACTGAAGCTTTCTTT. This sequence encodes CASSYSSTDTEAFF.

This clone was observed a handful of times. V gene TRBV7-2 combines with J gene TRBJ1-5; D gene ambiguous. Trimming left V 3 bases short and J 11 bases short, with 17 bases between. The CDR3 extends over 14 amino acids. Germline CDR1 is SGHTA and CDR2 is FQGNSA. DNA for the CDR3: TGTGCCAGCAGCTTGGGAGACGGTTCAGAGGCCCAGCATTTT. Translating gives CASSLGDGSEAQHF.

The chain couples TRBV6-2 or TRBV6-3 to TRBJ2-1, with a weak D call TRBD2 (6 bases). This CDR3 is 16 amino acids long. Germline loops: CDR1 MNHEY, CDR2 SVGEGT. Deletions cut 2 bases from V and 6 bases from J, with 17 bases between. The CDR3 DNA reads as TGTGCCAGCAGTTACAACTCGGGACTCCCCGGCAATGAGCAGTTCTTC. It is translated as CASSYNSGLPGNEQFF.

The chain employs TRBV19 and TRBJ1-2; no firm D call. Germline assignment: CDR1 LNHDA and CDR2 SQIVND (reference sequence). The V and J ends lost 4 bases and 1 base respectively, with 19 bases between them. The CDR3 has 17 amino acids. CDR3 protein: CASSTDGRRLVNYGYTF. CDR3 sequence (DNA): TGTGCCAGTAGTACAGATGGACGGAGGCTCGTTAACTATGGCTACACCTTC. The whole variable domain, remainder taken from reference TRBV19 and TRBJ1-2, is DGGITQSPKYLFRKEGQNVTLSCEQNLNHDAMYWYRQDPGQGLRLIYYSQIVNDFQKGDIAEGYSVSREKKESFPLTVTSAQKNPTAFYLCASSTDGRRLVNYGYTFGSGTRLTVV.

The chain uses TRBV10-3 and TRBJ1-5; 8 positions match TRBD1. This CDR3 has 16 residues. The germline CDR1 and CDR2 sequences are ENHRY and SYGVKD. The V and J ends lost 2 bases and 2 bases, in that order; junction bases with no gene match: 5. The CDR3 DNA is TGTGCCATCAGTGAGAGGCTGACAGGGGGCAATCAGCCCCAGCATTTT. It yields the protein CAISERLTGGNQPQHF.

V and J are TRBV5-4 and TRBJ1-2, with D possibly matching TRBD1 (5 bases). Germline CDR1 is SGHNT and CDR2 is YYREEE (reference sequence). V shed 4 bases and J shed 3 bases, with 25 bases lying between them. The CDR3 extends over 18 amino acids. CDR3 loop: CASSGHRSSGGIDYGYTF. DNA for the CDR3: TGTGCCAGCAGCGGTCACAGGTCATCGGGTGGGATTGACTATGGCTACACCTTC.

V usage is TRBV7-2 and J usage is TRBJ1-1; no definite D call. V lost 5 bases, J lost 1 base, and 11 bases lay in between. CDR1 is SGHTA and CDR2 is FQGNSA in the germline V gene. The CDR3 totals 14 residues. In nucleotides, the CDR3 is TGTGCCAGCAGCCCCCGGAGGGCGAACACTGAAGCTTTCTTT. Translating gives CASSPRRANTEAFF.

The chain recombines TRBV24-1 with TRBJ2-2; TRBD2 matches at 8 bases. Germline V lookup: CDR1 KGHDR, CDR2 SFDVKD. The V segment lost 3 bases and the J segment 8 bases; nucleotides outside the gene matches: 7. The CDR3 is 15 residues long. CDR3 sequence (DNA): TGTGCCACCAGTGATAATGGACTAGCTGGAGGGGAGCTGTTTTTT. The encoded protein is CATSDNGLAGGELFF.

The rearrangement joins TRBV5-1 to TRBJ2-3, with D possibly TRBD2 on 5 matching bases. The CDR3 has 15 amino acids. V lost 0 bases and J lost 4, with 12 bases in between. The V gene's germline CDR1 is SGHRS and CDR2 YFSETQ. CDR3: CASSLAREVSDTQYF. The CDR3 bases are TGCGCCAGCAGCTTGGCCCGGGAAGTATCAGATACGCAGTATTTT.

V and J are TRBV3-1 (or the pseudogene TRBV3-2) and TRBJ1-6; perhaps TRBD1 as D (5 bases). The CDR3 runs 15 residues. The germline CDR1 and CDR2 sequences are LGHDT and YNNKEL (reference sequence). V was cut by 4 bases and J by 4 bases, with 11 bases left in between. CDR3 nucleotide sequence: TGTGCCAGCAGCCCCATGGGGGGGTATAATTCACCCCTCCACTTT. It encodes CASSPMGGYNSPLHF.